This T cell receptor beta chain was sequenced for a study of control samples from healthy donors and cancer patients. The assay was immunoSEQ multiplex PCR, and TCRdb's table has in-frame clones only and misses some. Of 150,000 to 200,000 clones in the sample, about 92% were seen once. CDR3 length: 14 amino acids. Per the germline V gene, CDR1 is MNHEY and CDR2 is SVGAGI. V shed 4 bases and J 7 bases; nucleotides not matched to a gene: 6. The source is a man younger than 40 in good health. Sequenced sample: blood. This chain uses TRBV6-5 with TRBJ1-5, with 8 bases that match TRBD1. CDR3 amino acids: CASSSPGQVQPQHF. As DNA, the CDR3 is TGTGCCAGCAGTTCACCGGGACAGGTGCAGCCCCAGCATTTT.